These 26 T cell receptor beta chains came from one sample sequenced in a study of OX40 agonist ivuxolimab in advanced cancers. Libraries were prepared by immunoSEQ multiplex PCR; TCRdb keeps only in-frame clonotypes and omits some of them. Here the sample spans some 57,000 clones, about nine tenths being singletons. This material consisted of CD4+ or CD8+ T cells sorted from blood, taken in a trial of the OX40 agonist ivuxolimab. These receptors originate from an adult with an advanced solid tumor such as melanoma, head and neck, liver or kidney cancer.

V is TRBV5-5 and J is TRBJ2-3; perhaps D is TRBD1 or TRBD2 (5 bases each). V was shortened by 7 bases and J by 1 base, with 13 bases between the two germline ends. The CDR3 runs to 14 residues. Germline V gene lookup returns CDR1 SGHKS and CDR2 YYEKEE (reference sequence). CDR3 DNA sequence: TGTGCCAGCCGGGTCGAGGGACGCACAGATACGCAGTATTTT. It encodes CASRVEGRTDTQYF.

This sequence joins TRBV27 and TRBJ1-4, with 8 bases aligning to TRBD1. Germline V CDR1 and CDR2: MNHEY, SMNVEV (reference sequence). The CDR3 sequence is 16 residues long. V dropped 3 bases and J dropped 8; count of bases not matched to a gene: 11. The CDR3 here is CASSFSRTGIVEKLFF. CDR3 sequence (DNA): TGTGCCAGCAGTTTTTCCAGGACAGGGATAGTAGAAAAACTGTTTTTT.

The V call is TRBV11-2, the J call TRBJ1-1, with D maybe TRBD1 (6 bases). Germline-derived CDR1 and CDR2 are SGHAT and FQNNGV. The V end lost 0 bases, the J end lost 2 bases, and 22 bases lay between the germline ends. CDR3 length: 19 residues. In nucleotides, the CDR3 is TGTGCCAGCAGCTTAGATAACAAAGGTAGTAGGGGGTCAAACACTGAAGCTTTCTTT. This sequence encodes CASSLDNKGSRGSNTEAFF.

This chain joins TRBV6-1 and TRBJ1-1, with D maybe TRBD1 (6 bases). CDR3 size: 13 residues. The V end was cut by 0 bases, the J end by 11 bases, with 13 bases between. Germline loops: CDR1 MNHNS, CDR2 SASEGT. CDR3 sequence (DNA): TGTGCCAGCAGTGAAGCGCTGGGCAGGGGCGCTTTCTTT. It yields the protein CASSEALGRGAFF.

The V call is TRBV6-5, the J call TRBJ1-5, with D perhaps TRBD1 (6 bases). The CDR3 consists of 13 residues. Deletions cut 11 bases from V and 6 bases from J, with 17 bases between. Germline V CDR1 and CDR2: MNHEY, SVGAGI. The CDR3 sequence is CASTIGGRQPQHF. CDR3 nucleotides: TGTGCCTCAACCATAGGGGGACGTCAGCCCCAGCATTTT.

The chain joins TRBV4-2 to TRBJ1-2; D gene uncertain. Germline V gene lookup returns CDR1 LGHNA and CDR2 YNFKEQ. The CDR3 length is 14 residues. Deletions cut 0 bases from V and 2 bases from J, with 7 bases between. CDR3 nucleotide sequence: TGTGCCAGCAGCCAAGATTGGGTGAACTATGGCTACACCTTC. Protein: CASSQDWVNYGYTF.

This clone was seen once. This chain uses TRBV7-8 with TRBJ2-7; D uncertain. The length of the CDR3 is 17 residues. Germline V gene data show CDR1 as SGHVS and CDR2 as FQNEAQ. The V end lost 0 bases, the J end lost 3 bases, and 18 bases lay between the germline ends. The CDR3 coding sequence is TGTGCCAGCAGCTTAGCCGCCTCTTTTGGGTTGGGCTACGAGCAGTACTTC. This encodes CASSLAASFGLGYEQYF.

This sequence joins TRBV7-2 and TRBJ2-7, with D possibly matching TRBD2 (6 bases). The CDR3 is made up of 14 amino acids. Trimming cost V 1 base and J 3 bases, with 10 bases left between them. Germline CDR1 reads SGHTA; CDR2 reads FQGNSA. The CDR3 DNA reads TGTGCCAGCAGCTTAGTTGCGGGACTCTACGAGCAGTACTTC. Translating it yields CASSLVAGLYEQYF.

The chain combines TRBV7-5 with TRBJ1-5. TRBV7-5 is tagged as a pseudogene. This CDR3 comprises 14 residues. The DNA of the CDR3 is TGTGCCAGCAGCTTAGGCGACCAAGGTCAGCCCCAGCATTTT. Translating gives CASSLGDQGQPQHF.

The J gene is TRBJ2-7, the V gene TRBV28, with D perhaps matching TRBD1 (6 bases). V lost 6 bases, J lost 8 bases, and 26 bases lay in between. The CDR3 consists of 16 residues. Germline V lookup: CDR1 MDHEN, CDR2 SYDVKM. CDR3 in amino acids: CASSSTGSPRNCQQYF. The CDR3 DNA follows: TGTGCCAGCAGCTCAACAGGGAGCCCCCGGAATTGCCAGCAGTACTTC.

In this sample, this clone turned up once. The chain has TRBV5-6 and TRBJ1-2; 7 bases align to TRBD1. The CDR3 is 14 residues long. V shed 4 bases and J 7 bases; nucleotides not matched to a gene: 10. Germline V gene sequence: CDR1 SGHDT, CDR2 YYEEEE. The CDR3 reads CASSKDRQGGGYTF. The CDR3 coding sequence is TGTGCCAGCAGCAAGGACCGACAGGGTGGTGGCTACACCTTC.

Worth noting for this clone: The sample contains more than one DNA sequence encoding this CDR3. The rearrangement uses TRBV7-2 and TRBJ2-1; D may match TRBD1 or TRBD2 (5 bases each). The CDR3 loop spans 13 amino acids. The germline V gene has CDR1 SGHTA and CDR2 FQGNSA. V was cut by 5 bases and J by 10 bases, with 15 bases left in between. CDR3 sequence reads: CASSPGRTREQFF. As DNA, the CDR3 is TGTGCCAGCAGCCCAGGGAGAACTCGGGAGCAGTTCTTC. The complete variable domain, with remaining parts taken from reference TRBV7-2 and TRBJ2-1, reads GAGVSQSPSNKVTEKGKDVELRCDPISGHTALYWYRQSLGQGLEFLIYFQGNSAPDKSGLPSDRFSAERTGGSVSTLTIQRTQQEDSAVYLCASSPGRTREQFFGPGTRLTVL.

The chain uses TRBV6-1 and TRBJ1-5; the D gene is possibly TRBD1 (6 bases). The CDR3 length is 14 residues. Trimming took 0 bases from V and 6 from J, leaving 9 bases between them. Germline V CDR1 and CDR2: MNHNS, SASEGT. CDR3 region: CASSEAGGGQPQHF. In DNA, the CDR3 is TGTGCCAGCAGTGAAGCAGGGGGGGGTCAGCCCCAGCATTTT.

The table lists this clone with a count of one. This sequence joins TRBV6-5 and TRBJ1-1; D is unclear. Germline CDR1 is MNHEY and CDR2 is SVGAGI. This CDR3 spans 12 amino acids. The V end was cut by 5 bases, the J end by 7 bases, with 11 bases between. CDR3 amino acids: CASSLGANEAFF. In DNA form, the CDR3 reads TGTGCCAGCAGTCTCGGAGCGAATGAAGCTTTCTTT.

V gene TRBV27 combines with J gene TRBJ1-1; no firm D call. CDR3 size: 15 residues. Germline V gene data show CDR1 as MNHEY and CDR2 as SMNVEV (reference sequence). Trimming shortened V by 0 bases and J by 1 base, and 9 bases separated the two germline ends. The CDR3 sequence: CASSLSHGENTEAFF. Here the CDR3 DNA reads TGTGCCAGCAGTTTATCTCACGGGGAGAACACTGAAGCTTTCTTT.

V gene TRBV7-2 combines with J gene TRBJ2-7; TRBD2 aligns across 11 bases. Germline CDR1 reads SGHTA; CDR2 reads FQGNSA. J lost 4 bases, V lost 5 bases, and 10 bases had no gene match. The CDR3 covers 16 residues. For the CDR3, the DNA is TGTGCCAGCAGCCCTGGGTTTGTAGCGGGAGGGTACGAGCAGTACTTC. This codes for CASSPGFVAGGYEQYF.

This chain links TRBV2 with TRBJ1-2; D gene ambiguous. Germline loops: CDR1 SNHLY, CDR2 FYNNEI. This CDR3 has 13 residues. The V and J ends lost 4 bases and 8 bases respectively, with 14 bases between them. The CDR3 coding sequence is TGTGCCAGCAGTGGGGTGGAGGCGTCAGGCTACACCTTC. Translating gives CASSGVEASGYTF.

This chain uses TRBV7-2 with TRBJ2-1, with 8 bases matching TRBD2. The germline gives CDR1 SGHTA, CDR2 FQGNSA. The CDR3 sequence is 13 residues long. V lost 3 bases and J lost 9; bases outside the gene matches: 4. The CDR3: CASSFQTSAEQFF. In DNA form, the CDR3 reads TGTGCCAGCAGCTTCCAGACTAGCGCTGAGCAGTTCTTC. The full variable domain, in which reference TRBV7-2 and TRBJ2-1 provide the parts outside the CDR3, is GAGVSQSPSNKVTEKGKDVELRCDPISGHTALYWYRQSLGQGLEFLIYFQGNSAPDKSGLPSDRFSAERTGGSVSTLTIQRTQQEDSAVYLCASSFQTSAEQFFGPGTRLTVL.

This chain links TRBV9 with TRBJ2-2; D possibly corresponds to TRBD2 (5 bases). Trimming removed 1 base from V and 2 bases from J, with 12 bases in between. Germline V CDR1 and CDR2: SGDLS, YYNGEE. There are 16 residues in the CDR3. CDR3 sequence: CASSVSGNKNTGELFF. In nucleotides, the CDR3 is TGTGCCAGCAGCGTATCCGGGAATAAAAACACCGGGGAGCTGTTTTTT.

The chain has TRBV27 and TRBJ1-2, with a tentative D call TRBD1 (6 bases). The CDR3 is made up of 13 amino acids. Germline lookup yields CDR1 MNHEY and CDR2 SMNVEV (reference sequence). The V end lost 3 bases, the J end lost 7 bases, and 12 bases lay between the germline ends. CDR3 sequence (DNA): TGTGCCAGCAGTTTCCGGGGGGCTGGTGGCTACACCTTC. This sequence encodes CASSFRGAGGYTF.

This chain joins TRBV18 and TRBJ2-7, with D unresolved. Looked up from germline, CDR1 is KGHSH and CDR2 is LQKENI. V was trimmed by 2 bases and J by 5 bases, leaving 13 bases between them. CDR3 length: 14 amino acids. The CDR3, as DNA: TGTGCCAGCTCACCATTCTCCCTTATGGACGAGCAGTACTTC. This gives the protein CASSPFSLMDEQYF.

The chain has TRBV5-1 and TRBJ2-7; no reliable D call. The V end was cut by 0 bases, the J end by 7 bases, with 11 bases between. The CDR3 has 13 residues. Per the germline V gene, CDR1 is SGHRS and CDR2 is YFSETQ. The CDR3 spells CASSLGGYQEQYF. The CDR3 nucleotides are TGCGCCAGCAGCTTGGGCGGCTATCAGGAGCAGTACTTC.

The J gene is TRBJ2-6, the V gene TRBV5-1; D gene unclear. Germline CDR1 SGHRS, CDR2 YFSETQ. Deletions cut 5 bases from V and 0 bases from J, with 6 bases between. The CDR3 is 14 amino acids. The chain's CDR3 is CASRASSGANVLTF. CDR3 nucleotides: TGCGCCAGCAGGGCGAGCTCTGGGGCCAACGTCCTGACTTTC.

In nucleotides, the CDR3 is TGTGCCAGCAATCCCCGACAGCCCTCTGGGGCCAACGTCCTGACTTTC. As protein: CASNPRQPSGANVLTF. V and J are TRBV27 and TRBJ2-6; the D gene is possibly TRBD1 (5 bases). The length of the CDR3 is 16 residues. V lost 7 bases to trimming and J lost 0 bases, with 13 bases between them. Germline V gives CDR1 MNHEY, CDR2 SMNVEV (reference sequence). Complete variable domain (other parts from reference TRBV27 and TRBJ2-6): EAQVTQNPRYLITVTGKKLTVTCSQNMNHEYMSWYRQDPGLGLRQIYYSMNVEVTDKGDVPEGYKVSRKEKRNFPLILESPSPNQTSLYFCASNPRQPSGANVLTFGAGSRLTVL.

This sequence joins TRBV27 and TRBJ2-7, with 9 bases aligning to TRBD2. CDR1 is MNHEY and CDR2 is SMNVEV in the germline V gene (reference sequence). V trimming: 6 bases; J trimming: 6 bases; junction bases outside the gene matches: 15. The CDR3 spans 16 residues. As DNA, the CDR3 is TGTGCCAGCAGCTCCCTTGGCGGGAGGGCCCTTGGCGAGCAGTACTTC. It encodes CASSSLGGRALGEQYF.

The rearrangement joins TRBV18 to TRBJ2-7, with TRBD2 identical over 11 bases. Trimming cost V 5 bases and J 3 bases; bases outside gene matches: 3. The V gene's germline CDR1 is KGHSH and CDR2 LQKENI. This CDR3 is 14 amino acids long. For the CDR3, the DNA is TGTGCCAGCTCAGTAGCGGGAGGGGGCTACGAGCAGTACTTC. Translating it yields CASSVAGGGYEQYF. The complete variable domain, with remaining parts taken from reference TRBV18 and TRBJ2-7, reads NAGVMQNPRHLVRRRGQEARLRCSPMKGHSHVYWYRQLPEEGLKFMVYLQKENIIDESGMPKERFSAEFPKEGPSILRIQQVVRGDSAAYFCASSVAGGGYEQYFGPGTRLTVT.